This TCR beta chain was retrieved from a study of blood T cell repertoires in COVID-19. At the level of the study: The United States, Italy and Spain were the sources of the acute and convalescent COVID-19 samples. PBMCs, B-cell-depleted T cells, or T cells were the source of the cDNA or gDNA that made up the material.

The germline V gene has CDR1 LGHNT and CDR2 FRNRAP. This CDR3 contains 14 residues. V gave up 1 base and J gave up 1 base, with 8 bases separating them. Original analysis: By means of reference gene primer amplification, nucleated cell counts were estimated. Profiled with immunoSEQ multiplex PCR; TCRdb holds only in-frame clones, not every one. D and trimming were read from the DNA, whereas the V and J calls and clone size are those reported in that table. The data contain 24,000 or so clones, 65% to 90% of them singletons. The specimen was peripheral blood. This chain connects TRBV12-5 to TRBJ2-7; D may be TRBD2 (6 bases). The clonotype comes from a woman of 80 years or more with acute or convalescent COVID-19. CDR3 nucleotides: TGTGCTAGTGGTTTGGGCGGGGTTTCCTACGAGCAGTACTTC. This translates into CASGLGGVSYEQYF.